This entry describes one T cell receptor (beta chain). Germline V gene data show CDR1 as MNHEY and CDR2 as SMNVEV (reference sequence). V was pared by 4 bases and J by 1 base, with 11 bases of the junction left unmatched. The CDR3 sequence is 17 residues long. Participant-reported clinical history was the basis for cohort assignment. This specimen comes from a study of blood T cell repertoires in COVID-19. Sequencing was performed with immunoSEQ multiplex PCR; in TCRdb, only in-frame clones are kept and a portion is missing. The sample has approximately 350,000 clones, around 83% seen once. The V gene is TRBV27, the J gene TRBJ2-3, with TRBD2 matching over 7 bases. The sequence came from a woman in her 50s who had recovered from COVID-19. The sequenced sample was PBMCs or T cells enriched from blood (not recorded which). The CDR3 DNA reads as TGTGCCAGCAGTTCCCGGACTAGACTGGAACGCACAGATACGCAGTATTTT. The encoded protein is CASSSRTRLERTDTQYF.